A single sample is the source of the 32 T cell receptor beta chains below, sequenced in a study of Ad26.COV2.S vaccination and SARS-CoV-2 variants. Measured with immunoSEQ multiplex PCR; TCRdb has only the in-frame clones, and not every one. The sample consists of roughly 380,000 clones, 80% to 90% of them appearing once. Treatment noted: some 20 received Ad26.COV2.S at low or high dose, single or two shots; about 5 received placebo; per-sample allocation not given. Day 63 after the first vaccine or placebo injection was the time point for sampling. The sample in question was peripheral blood, obtained in a trial of Ad26.COV2.S vaccine versus placebo. Receptors were obtained from a person aged 18-60 years who received the Ad26.COV2.S COVID-19 vaccine or a placebo.

The chain employs TRBV18 and TRBJ1-1; 10 bases match TRBD1. V lost 3 bases to trimming and J lost 3 bases; unmatched junction nucleotides: 4. The CDR3 spans 15 residues. CDR1 KGHSH and CDR2 LQKENI come from the germline V gene. The CDR3 protein is CASSPLGTGDTEAFF. The CDR3 DNA sequence: TGTGCCAGCTCACCCTTAGGGACAGGGGACACTGAAGCTTTCTTT.

This sequence joins TRBV4-3 and TRBJ2-1, with D uncertain. The germline V gene has CDR1 LGHNA and CDR2 YSLEER. This CDR3 comprises 16 residues. V dropped 0 bases and J dropped 2 bases, with 11 bases sitting between them. The CDR3 nucleotides are TGCGCCAGCAGCCAAGAAGGCGCCACTACCTACAATGAGCAGTTCTTC. Its translation: CASSQEGATTYNEQFF.

This sequence joins TRBV27 and TRBJ1-5; no firm D call. The germline V gene encodes CDR1 MNHEY and CDR2 SMNVEV (reference sequence). V was shortened by 7 bases and J by 2 bases, with 15 bases between the two germline ends. This CDR3 is 15 amino acids long. The CDR3 here is CASTPKVSGNQPQHF. As DNA, the CDR3 is TGTGCCAGCACCCCTAAAGTAAGCGGCAATCAGCCCCAGCATTTT.

CDR3 nucleotides: TGTGCCAGCAGCTACCTAGGGCGGGACACCGGGGGATATGGCTACACCTTC. Encoded protein: CASSYLGRDTGGYGYTF. The V gene is TRBV7-9, the J gene TRBJ1-2, with TRBD1 as a possible D gene (6 bases). The germline V and J ends were trimmed by 4 bases and 5 bases, with 23 bases remaining between them. Per germline, CDR1 SEHNR and CDR2 FQNEAQ (reference sequence). The CDR3 consists of 17 residues.

The table lists this clone with a count of one. V usage is TRBV6-2 or TRBV6-3 and J usage is TRBJ2-7, with 7 bases fitting TRBD1. CDR3 length: 14 residues. Per germline, CDR1 MNHEY and CDR2 SVGEGT. J lost 3 bases, V lost 2 bases, and 4 bases had no gene match. CDR3 amino acids: CASSYVGTDYEQYF. As DNA, the CDR3 is TGTGCCAGCAGTTACGTAGGGACAGACTACGAGCAGTACTTC.

This chain connects TRBV14 to TRBJ1-2, with D perhaps matching TRBD1 (6 bases). The CDR3 loop spans 15 amino acids. V lost 0 bases and J 3 bases, leaving 11 bases between the germline ends. Germline-derived CDR1 and CDR2 are SGHDN and FVKESK. The CDR3 is CASSQDRGAYYGYTF. In DNA form, the CDR3 reads TGTGCCAGCAGCCAAGATCGGGGGGCTTACTATGGCTACACCTTC.

This rearrangement joins TRBV18 to TRBJ2-1; D call uncertain. Trimming shortened V by 0 bases and J by 0 bases, and 9 bases separated the two germline ends. From germline, CDR1 is KGHSH and CDR2 LQKENI. There are 16 residues in the CDR3. CDR3 sequence reads: CASSPPSPSSYNEQFF. CDR3 DNA: TGTGCCAGCTCACCACCGAGCCCCAGCTCCTACAATGAGCAGTTCTTC. Based on the CDR3 plus reference TRBV18 and TRBJ2-1, the full variable domain is NAGVMQNPRHLVRRRGQEARLRCSPMKGHSHVYWYRQLPEEGLKFMVYLQKENIIDESGMPKERFSAEFPKEGPSILRIQQVVRGDSAAYFCASSPPSPSSYNEQFFGPGTRLTVL.

V gene TRBV15 combines with J gene TRBJ2-5, with D unclear. V lost 3 bases and J 1 base, leaving 9 bases between the germline ends. CDR1 is LNHNV and CDR2 is YYDKDF in the germline V gene (reference sequence). CDR3 length: 14 amino acids. The CDR3 here is CATSSGWSQETQYF. CDR3 bases: TGTGCCACCAGCAGCGGGTGGAGCCAAGAGACCCAGTACTTC.

The chain couples TRBV19 to TRBJ2-3; 8 positions match TRBD2. The CDR3 length is 16 residues. Germline CDR1 and CDR2: LNHDA and SQIVND (reference sequence). V lost 5 bases and J lost 0; bases outside the gene matches: 7. CDR3 region: CASSSGGGLSTDTQYF. CDR3 nucleotides: TGTGCCAGTAGTTCGGGGGGGGGCCTTAGCACAGATACGCAGTATTTT.

V and J are TRBV7-9 and TRBJ2-7, with TRBD1 as a possible D gene (6 bases). CDR3 length: 18 residues. The germline V and J ends were trimmed by 5 bases and 2 bases, with 25 bases remaining between them. CDR1 is SEHNR, CDR2 FQNEAQ, per germline (reference sequence). CDR3 residues: CASSPTNLRDKRTYEQYF. As DNA, the CDR3 is TGTGCCAGCAGCCCGACGAACCTCCGGGACAAAAGAACCTACGAGCAGTACTTC. The entire variable domain, with the rest obtained from reference TRBV7-9 and TRBJ2-7, is as follows: DTGVSQNPRHKITKRGQNVTFRCDPISEHNRLYWYRQTLGQGPEFLTYFQNEAQLEKSRLLSDRFSAERPKGSFSTLEIQRTEQGDSAMYLCASSPTNLRDKRTYEQYFGPGTRLTVT.

This clone was seen a few times. This specimen includes other DNA sequences encoding the same CDR3. The CDR3 here is CASSFGPYEQYF. DNA for the CDR3: TGTGCCAGCAGCTTCGGTCCCTACGAGCAGTACTTC. The chain recombines TRBV5-6 with TRBJ2-7; D is unclear. Germline assignment: CDR1 SGHDT and CDR2 YYEEEE. The germline V and J ends were trimmed by 2 bases and 2 bases, with 5 bases remaining between them. The CDR3 loop spans 12 amino acids.

The V and J genes are TRBV9 and TRBJ2-7, with D possibly matching TRBD1 (6 bases). This CDR3 comprises 15 residues. The germline V and J ends were trimmed by 2 bases and 0 bases, with 12 bases remaining between them. In germline, CDR1 is SGDLS, CDR2 YYNGEE. For the CDR3, the DNA is TGTGCCAGCAGCGTCACTCCAGGGGACTCCTACGAGCAGTACTTC. It encodes CASSVTPGDSYEQYF. Full variable domain (rest looked up from reference TRBV9 and TRBJ2-7): DSGVTQTPKHLITATGQRVTLRCSPRSGDLSVYWYQQSLDQGLQFLIQYYNGEERAKGNILERFSAQQFPDLHSELNLSSLELGDSALYFCASSVTPGDSYEQYFGPGTRLTVT.

This chain links TRBV7-9 with TRBJ2-7, with 9 bases matching TRBD2. Germline CDR1 and CDR2: SEHNR and FQNEAQ (reference sequence). Trimming at V came to 1 base and at J to 4 bases, leaving 11 bases not matched to a gene. The CDR3 totals 17 residues. This CDR3 reads CASSLGVTAGGRYEQYF. The CDR3 DNA sequence: TGTGCCAGCAGCTTAGGGGTGACGGCGGGGGGGCGGTACGAGCAGTACTTC.

V is TRBV6-5 and J is TRBJ2-3; perhaps TRBD2 as D (7 bases). Trimming left V 0 bases short and J 3 bases short, with 13 bases between. Germline V lookup: CDR1 MNHEY, CDR2 SVGAGI. The CDR3 contains 16 residues. The CDR3 nucleotides are TGTGCCAGCAGTTACTCGACCGGGGGGCAGACAGATACGCAGTATTTT. This sequence encodes CASSYSTGGQTDTQYF.

This clone was detected only once. The same CDR3 arises from other DNA sequences in this sample as well. This chain's CDR3 is CASSFMGNEQFF. For the CDR3, the DNA is TGTGCCAGCAGCTTTATGGGCAATGAGCAGTTCTTC. The chain uses TRBV7-9 and TRBJ2-1; D remains ambiguous. Germline assignment: CDR1 SEHNR and CDR2 FQNEAQ (reference sequence). The CDR3 is 12 residues long. V was pared by 3 bases and J by 6 bases, with 6 bases between.

The chain has TRBV6-2 or TRBV6-3 and TRBJ2-7; 7 bases align to TRBD1. Unmatched junction bases numbered 2, after V lost 0 bases and J lost 3 bases. This CDR3 spans 14 amino acids. Germline values: CDR1 MNHEY, CDR2 SVGEGT. The CDR3 reads CASSYSWTGYEQYF. As DNA, the CDR3 is TGTGCCAGCAGTTACTCTTGGACAGGCTACGAGCAGTACTTC.

The chain joins TRBV7-2 to TRBJ1-1, with D unresolved. There are 14 residues in the CDR3. The germline gives CDR1 SGHTA, CDR2 FQGNSA. The V gene lost 5 bases and the J gene lost 5 bases, with 15 bases spanning the gap. The CDR3 DNA reads as TGTGCCAGCAGCCTAATTGTCCCCGGGACTGAAGCTTTCTTT. Its protein is CASSLIVPGTEAFF. The full variable domain, completed using reference TRBV7-2 and TRBJ1-1, is GAGVSQSPSNKVTEKGKDVELRCDPISGHTALYWYRQSLGQGLEFLIYFQGNSAPDKSGLPSDRFSAERTGGSVSTLTIQRTQQEDSAVYLCASSLIVPGTEAFFGQGTRLTVV.

J is TRBJ1-2 and V is TRBV18; 10 positions agree with TRBD1. The CDR3 sequence is 15 residues long. V was clipped by 3 bases and J by 8 bases; unmatched bases: 9. Germline V gene sequence: CDR1 KGHSH, CDR2 LQKENI. The CDR3 loop is CASSPNDRGLGGYTF. In DNA, the CDR3 is TGTGCCAGCTCACCTAACGACAGGGGGCTCGGCGGCTACACCTTC.

V gene TRBV5-1 combines with J gene TRBJ2-1; TRBD1 agrees at 7 bases. The trim removed 0 bases at V and 4 bases at J, leaving 7 bases unmatched. This CDR3 is built from 16 residues. Germline V gene sequence: CDR1 SGHRS, CDR2 YFSETQ. Here the CDR3 DNA reads TGCGCCAGCAGCTTGGGTGGGACAGATAATTACAATGAGCAGTTCTTC. This translates into CASSLGGTDNYNEQFF.

This clone was seen once. The rearrangement uses TRBV5-1 and TRBJ1-2, with TRBD1 matching 10 bases. CDR3 length: 15 residues. Trimming at V came to 4 bases and at J to 0 bases, leaving 3 bases not matched to a gene. The germline gives CDR1 SGHRS, CDR2 YFSETQ. The CDR3 DNA reads TGCGCCAGCAGCATGACAGGGGGCACTAACTATGGCTACACCTTC. Its translation: CASSMTGGTNYGYTF. The full variable domain, in which reference TRBV5-1 and TRBJ1-2 provide the parts outside the CDR3, is KAGVTQTPRYLIKTRGQQVTLSCSPISGHRSVSWYQQTPGQGLQFLFEYFSETQRNKGNFPGRFSGRQFSNSRSEMNVSTLELGDSALYLCASSMTGGTNYGYTFGSGTRLTVV.

The sample holds many counts of this clone. This rearrangement joins TRBV15 to TRBJ1-2; D may be TRBD1 (5 bases). V lost 0 bases to trimming and J lost 7 bases, with 15 bases between them. Germline assignment: CDR1 LNHNV and CDR2 YYDKDF (reference sequence). The CDR3 consists of 15 residues. Here the CDR3 reads CATSRDRGARRGYTF. The DNA for the CDR3 is TGTGCCACCAGCAGAGATCGTGGGGCGCGGCGTGGCTACACCTTC.

The CDR3 DNA is TGTGCCTGGAACAGTTATGACGAGCAGTACTTC. Translating gives CAWNSYDEQYF. The chain is built from TRBV30 and TRBJ2-7; D ambiguous. The V and J ends lost 4 bases and 5 bases respectively, with 9 bases between them. The length of the CDR3 is 11 residues. CDR1 is GTSNPN and CDR2 is SVGIG in the germline V gene (reference sequence). The entire variable domain, with the rest obtained from reference TRBV30 and TRBJ2-7, is as follows: SQTIHQWPATLVQPVGSPLSLECTVEGTSNPNLYWYRQAAGRGLQLLFYSVGIGQISSEVPQNLSASRPQDRQFILSSKKLLLSDSGFYLCAWNSYDEQYFGPGTRLTVT.

V and J are TRBV29-1 and TRBJ2-5; 9 bases are a match to TRBD2. This CDR3 spans 15 amino acids. Trimming took 6 bases from V and 5 from J; bases not matched to a gene: 13. Germline-derived CDR1 and CDR2 are SQVTM and ANQGSEA. CDR3 coding DNA: TGCAGCGTCGGTCCTAGCGGGGCTAGAGATGAGACCCAGTACTTC. Protein sequence: CSVGPSGARDETQYF.

The chain is built from TRBV3-1 (or the pseudogene TRBV3-2) and TRBJ2-1; tentatively, D is TRBD1 or TRBD2 (5 bases each). V was pared by 6 bases and J by 10 bases, with 16 bases between. The CDR3 runs 13 residues. The V gene's germline CDR1 is LGHDT and CDR2 YNNKEL (reference sequence). CDR3: CASRYSLGDEQFF. Here the CDR3 DNA reads TGTGCCAGCAGATATAGCCTGGGGGACGAGCAGTTCTTC.

The J gene is TRBJ1-1, the V gene TRBV5-1; TRBD1 aligns across 9 bases. The CDR3 runs 14 residues. Germline CDR1 SGHRS, CDR2 YFSETQ. Trimming removed 7 bases from V and 5 bases from J; junction bases left unmatched: 9. DNA of the CDR3: TGCGCCAGCCAACAGGGGGCGATGATAACTGAAGCTTTCTTT. As protein: CASQQGAMITEAFF. Using reference TRBV5-1 and TRBJ1-1 for the parts outside the CDR3, the full variable domain is KAGVTQTPRYLIKTRGQQVTLSCSPISGHRSVSWYQQTPGQGLQFLFEYFSETQRNKGNFPGRFSGRQFSNSRSEMNVSTLELGDSALYLCASQQGAMITEAFFGQGTRLTVV.

The chain recombines TRBV10-1 with TRBJ2-7; 7 bases match TRBD2. CDR3 length: 15 residues. CDR1 WNHNN and CDR2 SYGVQD come from the germline V gene (reference sequence). V trimming: 7 bases; J trimming: 1 base; junction bases outside the gene matches: 10. The CDR3 loop reads CASTPPASGSYEQYF. In DNA, the CDR3 is TGCGCCAGCACCCCCCCGGCTAGCGGATCCTACGAGCAGTACTTC.

The chain carries TRBV7-3 and TRBJ1-6, with no clear D. From germline, CDR1 is SGHTA and CDR2 FQGTGA. CDR3 size: 15 residues. Trimming cost V 5 bases and J 9 bases, with 17 bases left between them. Here the CDR3 DNA reads TGTGCCAGCAGCCCCGTCCCTTCCTTGGTTTCACCCCTCCACTTT. Translated, it gives CASSPVPSLVSPLHF.

The chain links TRBV30 to TRBJ1-2, with D perhaps matching TRBD1 (5 bases). CDR1 GTSNPN and CDR2 SVGIG come from the germline V gene (reference sequence). Trimming removed 4 bases at V and 3 bases at J, with 15 bases between. This CDR3 is 14 amino acids long. CDR3 region: CAWTYGGGYYGYTF. The DNA of the CDR3 is TGTGCCTGGACCTACGGGGGAGGATACTATGGCTACACCTTC.

The genes are TRBV4-3 and TRBJ2-7; 7 positions match TRBD1. The CDR3 totals 14 residues. Germline CDR1 LGHNA, CDR2 YSLEER. V gave up 0 bases and J gave up 6 bases; unmatched junction bases: 5. The CDR3 region is CASSQDYRTGEQYF. The CDR3 DNA is TGCGCCAGCAGCCAAGATTACAGGACAGGCGAGCAGTACTTC.

This clone was observed a single time. Germline and junction disagree at one end, which may indicate a read error. The same CDR3 arises from other DNA sequences in this sample as well. The chain employs TRBV5-1 and TRBJ2-2; D possibly uses TRBD1 or TRBD2 (5 bases each). Germline CDR1 reads SGHRS; CDR2 reads YFSETQ. The CDR3 consists of 17 residues. This CDR3 is CASSSAIGAVNTGELFF. CDR3 bases: TGCGCCAGCAGCTCCGCTATAGGGGCTGTGAACACCGGGGAACTGTTTTTT. Drawing the rest from reference TRBV5-1 and TRBJ2-2, the complete variable domain is KAGVTQTPRYLIKTRGQQVTLSCSPISGHRSVSWYQQTPGQGLQFLFEYFSETQRNKGNFPGRFSGRQFSNSRSEMNVSTLELGDSALYLCASSSAIGAVNTGELFFGEGSRLTVL.

The chain combines TRBV19 with TRBJ1-2; D not resolved. Germline V gene sequence: CDR1 LNHDA, CDR2 SQIVND (reference sequence). The CDR3 spans 14 residues. V lost 4 bases, J lost 0 bases, and 9 bases lay in between. This chain's CDR3 is CASSTLGANYGYTF. In nucleotides, the CDR3 is TGTGCCAGTAGTACCCTTGGCGCTAACTATGGCTACACCTTC.

The chain recombines TRBV14 with TRBJ2-3; D is unclear. V lost 1 base and J lost 5, with 13 bases in between. Germline V gene sequence: CDR1 SGHDN, CDR2 FVKESK. The CDR3 runs to 15 residues. CDR3 coding DNA: TGTGCCAGCAGCCAAGTTTACCCTTCCCTAGATACGCAGTATTTT. Its translation: CASSQVYPSLDTQYF.